This T cell receptor (beta chain) was found in a study of monozygotic twins with inflammatory bowel disease. Broader study findings: What may have added variability to patient repertoires is that immunosuppressive treatments differed. Resolution of different T cell subtypes was not achieved.

Germline V gene sequence: CDR1 DFQATT, CDR2 SNEGSKA (reference sequence). The CDR3 consists of 14 residues. Per TCR library, around 4,000 ng of total RNA was used. The UMIs carried a 6-nucleotide sample barcode, and they were added by template switching. TCRdb re-called the 5' RACE reads; one entry per CDR3 protein, DNA not given. The sample table sets out about 300,000 distinct CDR3 sequences. A note on this clonotype: Its antigen is undetermined.

The sequencing input was blood. The sequence came from a human donor with ulcerative colitis or Crohn's disease, or a healthy co-twin of an affected twin (not recorded which). The chain links TRBV20-1 to TRBJ2-3; checking the TCRdb D call of TRBD2 is not possible without DNA. The CDR3 here is CSASLAGPTDTQYF.